These 15 T cell receptor beta chains came from one sample sequenced in a study of blood T cell repertoires in COVID-19. The data were produced by immunoSEQ multiplex PCR, yet TCRdb's version contains in-frame clones alone and is incomplete. The profile shows roughly 320,000 clones, nearly 90% of them singletons. The sequencing sample was made of peripheral blood. These receptors all stem from a woman under 40 with COVID-19, enrolled during active disease.

The CDR3 bases are TGTGCCGGCGGAAACAGGGGGCTTGGCTACACCTTC. Translating it yields CAGGNRGLGYTF. The chain carries TRBV12-3 or TRBV12-4 and TRBJ1-2; 9 nucleotides match TRBD1. The CDR3 totals 12 residues. Unmatched junction bases numbered 8, after V lost 11 bases and J lost 7 bases.

This sequence joins TRBV7-6 and TRBJ2-1; tentative D call: TRBD2 (5 bases). The length of the CDR3 is 12 residues. V was cut by 0 bases and J by 10 bases, with 7 bases left in between. Germline values: CDR1 SGHVS, CDR2 FNYEAQ. The CDR3 region has the DNA TGTGCCAGCAGCTTAGCCAGAGGGGAGCAGTTCTTC. Residues: CASSLARGEQFF.

V and J are TRBV20-1 and TRBJ1-5; perhaps TRBD1 as D (6 bases). The germline gives CDR1 DFQATT, CDR2 SNEGSKA (reference sequence). There are 15 residues in the CDR3. Trimming removed 6 bases from V and 7 bases from J, with 22 bases in between. The CDR3: CSASRPGGGQQPQHF. CDR3 nucleotide sequence: TGCAGTGCCAGTCGACCGGGGGGCGGCCAACAGCCCCAGCATTTT.

The V and J genes are TRBV6-5 and TRBJ1-3; no reliable D call. The CDR3 spans 15 residues. Germline CDR1 reads MNHEY; CDR2 reads SVGAGI. The V end lost 6 bases, the J end lost 0 bases, and 12 bases lay between the germline ends. The CDR3 here is CASSTHGSSGNTIYF. CDR3 bases: TGTGCCAGCAGCACCCATGGCAGCTCTGGAAACACCATATATTTT.

The CDR3 region has the DNA TGTGCCAGCAGCGTAGGGGCAGGGGTAGAAGGCTACACCTTC. Its translation: CASSVGAGVEGYTF. This chain uses TRBV9 with TRBJ1-2; possibly TRBD1 for D (6 bases). Trimming removed 0 bases at V and 8 bases at J, with 14 bases between. Germline V gives CDR1 SGDLS, CDR2 YYNGEE. The CDR3 covers 14 residues.

V is TRBV7-8 and J is TRBJ2-7; weak D call: TRBD2 (6 bases). CDR1 and CDR2 from the germline V gene are SGHVS and FQNEAQ. The CDR3 is made up of 13 amino acids. The V gene lost 5 bases and the J gene lost 1 base, with 9 bases spanning the gap. The chain's CDR3 is CASSRDFSYEQYF. For the CDR3, the DNA is TGTGCCAGCAGCCGGGACTTTTCCTACGAGCAGTACTTC.

V gene TRBV19 combines with J gene TRBJ1-4, with D uncertain. There are 16 residues in the CDR3. Trimming removed 1 base at V and 3 bases at J, with 12 bases between. Germline CDR1 reads LNHDA; CDR2 reads SQIVND (reference sequence). CDR3 amino acids: CASSIGPLRANEKLFF. The CDR3 DNA follows: TGTGCCAGTAGTATAGGGCCCCTCCGGGCTAATGAAAAACTGTTTTTT. Based on the CDR3 plus reference TRBV19 and TRBJ1-4, the full variable domain is DGGITQSPKYLFRKEGQNVTLSCEQNLNHDAMYWYRQDPGQGLRLIYYSQIVNDFQKGDIAEGYSVSREKKESFPLTVTSAQKNPTAFYLCASSIGPLRANEKLFFGSGTQLSVL.

The chain uses TRBV6-2 or TRBV6-3 and TRBJ1-1; the D is unclear. Germline V gene sequence: CDR1 MNHEY, CDR2 SVGEGT. V gave up 6 bases and J gave up 2 bases, with 13 bases separating them. This CDR3 region has 14 residues. The CDR3 DNA is TGTGCCAGCAGCCCGGGTGGGAGTAACACTGAAGCTTTCTTT. Encoded protein: CASSPGGSNTEAFF.

CDR3 in DNA: TGTGCCATCAGTGACCGGGATTTTAATTCACCCCTCCACTTT. Amino acids: CAISDRDFNSPLHF. The J gene is TRBJ1-6, the V gene TRBV10-3; D remains unclear. The CDR3 runs 14 residues. V gave up 3 bases and J gave up 6 bases, with 9 bases separating them. CDR1 and CDR2 from the germline V gene are ENHRY and SYGVKD.

This chain uses TRBV9 with TRBJ1-2; D ambiguous. The V gene's germline CDR1 is SGDLS and CDR2 YYNGEE. V gave up 0 bases and J gave up 4 bases, with 13 bases separating them. This CDR3 contains 15 residues. The CDR3 DNA reads TGTGCCAGCAGCGTAGGTTGGGCAGGAAGCTATGGCTACACCTTC. Amino acids: CASSVGWAGSYGYTF.

This chain links TRBV2 with TRBJ1-1, with D maybe TRBD1 (5 bases). The CDR3 has 13 residues. V was pared by 7 bases and J by 3 bases, with 12 bases between. Germline V gene sequence: CDR1 SNHLY, CDR2 FYNNEI. In DNA, the CDR3 is TGTGCCAGCACGTCCCAGGGCTACACTGAAGCTTTCTTT. Translating gives CASTSQGYTEAFF.

The J gene is TRBJ2-4, the V gene TRBV6-6; possibly TRBD2 for D (6 bases). The V gene lost 2 bases and the J gene lost 6 bases, with 17 bases spanning the gap. This CDR3 has 16 amino acids. Germline CDR1 reads MNHNY; CDR2 reads SVGAGI (reference sequence). The CDR3 DNA follows: TGTGCCAGCAGTTACGTGATGGGGACTCAAAGAAACATTCAGTACTTC. Translating it yields CASSYVMGTQRNIQYF.

The V and J genes are TRBV6-1 and TRBJ1-2; 7 bases line up with TRBD1. The CDR3 has 17 residues. V was clipped by 4 bases and J by 0 bases; unmatched bases: 11. The germline V gene encodes CDR1 MNHNS and CDR2 SASEGT. The CDR3 loop reads CASSADRASYPNYGYTF. Here the CDR3 DNA reads TGTGCCAGCAGTGCCGACAGGGCGTCATACCCTAACTATGGCTACACCTTC.

This chain connects TRBV12-3 or TRBV12-4 to TRBJ1-2; D is uncertain. The CDR3 runs 13 residues. Trimming took off 3 bases at V and 8 bases at J, with 13 bases between the two ends. The CDR3 DNA is TGTGCCAGCAGTTTCCTCGCCCGTCGGGGCTACACCTTC. Translated, it gives CASSFLARRGYTF.

About this clone itself: A read error may account for a junction end that differs from germline. The chain carries TRBV19 and TRBJ1-5, with D maybe TRBD1 (5 bases). Germline CDR1 is LNHDA and CDR2 is SQIVND (reference sequence). The CDR3 contains 15 residues. In DNA, the CDR3 is TGTACCAGTAGCTCCTCCGGGGGAGGCAATCAGCCCCAGCATTTT. This sequence encodes CTSSSSGGGNQPQHF.